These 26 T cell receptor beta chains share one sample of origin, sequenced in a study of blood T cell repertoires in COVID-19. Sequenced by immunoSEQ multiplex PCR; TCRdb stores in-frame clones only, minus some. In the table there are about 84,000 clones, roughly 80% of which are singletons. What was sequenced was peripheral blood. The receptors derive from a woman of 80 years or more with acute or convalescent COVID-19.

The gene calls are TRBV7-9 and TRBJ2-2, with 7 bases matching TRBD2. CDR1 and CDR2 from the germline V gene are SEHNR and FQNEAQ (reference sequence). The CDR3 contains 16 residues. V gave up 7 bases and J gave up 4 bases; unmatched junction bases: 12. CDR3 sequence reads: CASTAAGARSTGELFF. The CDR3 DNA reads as TGTGCCAGCACCGCGGCGGGAGCCCGGAGCACCGGGGAGCTGTTTTTT.

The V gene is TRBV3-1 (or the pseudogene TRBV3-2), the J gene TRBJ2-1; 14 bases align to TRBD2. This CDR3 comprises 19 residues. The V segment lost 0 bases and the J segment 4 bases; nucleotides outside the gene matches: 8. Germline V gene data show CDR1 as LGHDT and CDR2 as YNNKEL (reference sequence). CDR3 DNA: TGTGCCAGCAGCCAAGATAGGGGGACTAGCGGGGGACCTTACAATGAGCAGTTCTTC. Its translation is CASSQDRGTSGGPYNEQFF.

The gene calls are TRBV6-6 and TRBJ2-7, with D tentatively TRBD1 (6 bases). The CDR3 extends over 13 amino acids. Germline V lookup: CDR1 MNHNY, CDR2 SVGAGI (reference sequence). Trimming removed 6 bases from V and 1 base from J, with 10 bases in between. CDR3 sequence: CASRRGGSYEQYF. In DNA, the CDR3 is TGTGCCAGCAGAAGAGGGGGATCCTACGAGCAGTACTTC.

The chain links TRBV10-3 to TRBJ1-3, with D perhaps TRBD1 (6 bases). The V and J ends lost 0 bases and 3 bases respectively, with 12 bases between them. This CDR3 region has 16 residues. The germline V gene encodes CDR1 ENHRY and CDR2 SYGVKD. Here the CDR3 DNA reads TGTGCCATCAGTGAGTCGACGGGGGGCATTGGAAACACCATATATTTT. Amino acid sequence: CAISESTGGIGNTIYF.

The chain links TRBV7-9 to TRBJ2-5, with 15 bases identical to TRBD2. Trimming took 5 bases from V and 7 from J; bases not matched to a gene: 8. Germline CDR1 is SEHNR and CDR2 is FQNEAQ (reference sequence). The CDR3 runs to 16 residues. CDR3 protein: CASSQGTSGGPGTQYF. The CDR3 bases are TGTGCCAGCAGCCAGGGGACTAGCGGGGGGCCCGGGACCCAGTACTTC.

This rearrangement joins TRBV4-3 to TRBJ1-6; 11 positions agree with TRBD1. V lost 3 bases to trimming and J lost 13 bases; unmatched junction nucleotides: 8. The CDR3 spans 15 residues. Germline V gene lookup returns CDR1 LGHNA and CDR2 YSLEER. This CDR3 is CASSHEWTGGAPLHF. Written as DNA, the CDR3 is TGCGCCAGCAGCCACGAATGGACAGGGGGCGCTCCCCTCCACTTT.

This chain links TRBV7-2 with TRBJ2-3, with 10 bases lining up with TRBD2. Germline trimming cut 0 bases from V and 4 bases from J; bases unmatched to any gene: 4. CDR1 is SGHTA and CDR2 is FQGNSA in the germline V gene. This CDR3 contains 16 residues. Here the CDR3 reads CASSLAASGGSDTQYF. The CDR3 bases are TGTGCCAGCAGCTTAGCCGCTAGCGGGGGTTCAGATACGCAGTATTTT.

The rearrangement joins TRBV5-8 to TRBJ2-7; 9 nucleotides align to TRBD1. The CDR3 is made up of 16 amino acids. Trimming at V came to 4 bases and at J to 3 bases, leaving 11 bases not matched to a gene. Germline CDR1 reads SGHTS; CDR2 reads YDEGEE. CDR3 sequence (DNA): TGTGCCAGCAGCGCCCCGGGGAGGGGACAGGGCTACGAGCAGTACTTC. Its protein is CASSAPGRGQGYEQYF. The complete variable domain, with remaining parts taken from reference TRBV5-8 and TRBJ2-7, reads EAGVTQSPTHLIKTRGQQATLRCSPISGHTSVYWYQQALGLGLQFLLWYDEGEERNRGNFPPRFSGRQFPNYSSELNVNALELEDSALYLCASSAPGRGQGYEQYFGPGTRLTVT.

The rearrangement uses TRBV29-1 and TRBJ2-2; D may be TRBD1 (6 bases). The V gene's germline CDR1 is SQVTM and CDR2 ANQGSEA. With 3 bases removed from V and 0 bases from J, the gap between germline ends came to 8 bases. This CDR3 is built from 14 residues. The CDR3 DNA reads TGCAGCGTTGATAAGGGGGCGAACACCGGGGAGCTGTTTTTT. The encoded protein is CSVDKGANTGELFF.

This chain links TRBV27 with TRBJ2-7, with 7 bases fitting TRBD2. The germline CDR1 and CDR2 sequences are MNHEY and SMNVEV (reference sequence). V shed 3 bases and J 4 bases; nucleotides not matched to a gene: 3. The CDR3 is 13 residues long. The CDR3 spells CASSLPGRYEQYF. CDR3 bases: TGTGCCAGCAGTTTGCCCGGGAGGTACGAGCAGTACTTC.

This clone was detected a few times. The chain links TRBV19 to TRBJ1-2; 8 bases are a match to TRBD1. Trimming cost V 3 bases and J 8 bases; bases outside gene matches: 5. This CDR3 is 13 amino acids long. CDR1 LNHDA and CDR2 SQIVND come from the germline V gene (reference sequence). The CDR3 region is CASSIGRGQGYTF. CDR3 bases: TGTGCCAGTAGTATCGGCAGGGGGCAAGGCTACACCTTC.

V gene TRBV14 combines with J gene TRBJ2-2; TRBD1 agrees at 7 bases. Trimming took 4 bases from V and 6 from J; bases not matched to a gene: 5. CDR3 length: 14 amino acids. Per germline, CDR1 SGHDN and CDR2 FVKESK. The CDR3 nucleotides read TGTGCCAGCAGCCTAGGGACAGAATCCGGGGAGCTGTTTTTT. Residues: CASSLGTESGELFF.

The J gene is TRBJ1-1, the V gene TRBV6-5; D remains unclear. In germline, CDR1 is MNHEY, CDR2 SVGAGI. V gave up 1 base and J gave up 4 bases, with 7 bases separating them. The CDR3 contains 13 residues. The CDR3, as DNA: TGTGCCAGCAGTTACTTCGGTGGCACTGAAGCTTTCTTT. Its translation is CASSYFGGTEAFF.

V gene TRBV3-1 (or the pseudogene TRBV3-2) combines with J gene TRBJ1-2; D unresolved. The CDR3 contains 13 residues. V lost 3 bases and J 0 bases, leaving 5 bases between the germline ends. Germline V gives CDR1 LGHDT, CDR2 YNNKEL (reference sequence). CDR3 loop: CASSQPANYGYTF. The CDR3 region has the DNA TGTGCCAGCAGCCAGCCAGCTAACTATGGCTACACCTTC.

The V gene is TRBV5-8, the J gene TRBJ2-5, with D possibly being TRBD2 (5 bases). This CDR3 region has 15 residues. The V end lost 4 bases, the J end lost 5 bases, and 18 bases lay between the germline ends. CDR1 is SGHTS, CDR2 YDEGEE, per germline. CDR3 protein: CASSTSFRGAETQYF. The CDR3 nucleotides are TGTGCCAGCAGCACCTCTTTCCGGGGTGCGGAGACCCAGTACTTC.

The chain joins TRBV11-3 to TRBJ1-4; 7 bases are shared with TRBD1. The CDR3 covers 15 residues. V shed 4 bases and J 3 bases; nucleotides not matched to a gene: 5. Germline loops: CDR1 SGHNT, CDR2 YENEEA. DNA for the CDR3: TGTGCCAGCAGCTCAGGGGGACAGTCTAATGAAAAACTGTTTTTT. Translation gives CASSSGGQSNEKLFF.

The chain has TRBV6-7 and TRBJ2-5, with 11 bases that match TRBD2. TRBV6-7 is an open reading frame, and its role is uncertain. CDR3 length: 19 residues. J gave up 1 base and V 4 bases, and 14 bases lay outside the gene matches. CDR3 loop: CASSFSYSGGGNPQETQYF. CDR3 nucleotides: TGTGCCAGCAGTTTCTCGTATAGCGGGGGGGGCAACCCCCAAGAGACCCAGTACTTC.

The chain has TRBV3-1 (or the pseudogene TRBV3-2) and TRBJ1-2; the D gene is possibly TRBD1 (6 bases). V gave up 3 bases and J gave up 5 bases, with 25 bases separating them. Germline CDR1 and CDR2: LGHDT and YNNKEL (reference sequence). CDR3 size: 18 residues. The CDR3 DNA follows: TGTGCCAGCAGCCAGGGGGCCCGTCCTACCTCGAGAGCTTATGGCTACACCTTC. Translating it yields CASSQGARPTSRAYGYTF.

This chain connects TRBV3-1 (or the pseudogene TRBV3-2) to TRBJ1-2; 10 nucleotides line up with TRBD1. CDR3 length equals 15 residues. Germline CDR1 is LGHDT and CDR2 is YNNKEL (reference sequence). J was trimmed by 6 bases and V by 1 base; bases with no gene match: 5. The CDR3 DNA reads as TGTGCCAGCAGCCAAGGGCGACAGGGGGCGGATGGCTACACCTTC. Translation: CASSQGRQGADGYTF.

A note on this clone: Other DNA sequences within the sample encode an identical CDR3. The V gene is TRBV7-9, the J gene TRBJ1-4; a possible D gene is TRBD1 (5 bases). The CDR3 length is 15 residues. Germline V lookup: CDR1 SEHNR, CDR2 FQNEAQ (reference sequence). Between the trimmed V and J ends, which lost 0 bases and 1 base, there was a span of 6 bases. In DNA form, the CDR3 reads TGTGCCAGCAGCTTAGCCGGGGGAACTAATGAAAAACTGTTTTTT. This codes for CASSLAGGTNEKLFF.

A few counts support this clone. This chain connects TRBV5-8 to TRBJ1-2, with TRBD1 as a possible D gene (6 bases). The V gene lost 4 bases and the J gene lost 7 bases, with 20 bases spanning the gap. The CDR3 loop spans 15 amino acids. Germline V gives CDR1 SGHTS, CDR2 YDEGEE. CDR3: CASSHRQGLRGGYTF. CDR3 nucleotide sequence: TGTGCCAGCAGCCACCGACAAGGGCTCAGGGGTGGCTACACCTTC.

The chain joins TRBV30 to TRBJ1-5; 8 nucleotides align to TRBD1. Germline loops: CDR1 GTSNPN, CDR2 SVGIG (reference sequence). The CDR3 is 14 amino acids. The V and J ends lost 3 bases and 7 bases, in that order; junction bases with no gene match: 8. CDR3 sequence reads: CAWSRGRLGQPQHF. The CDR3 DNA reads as TGTGCCTGGAGCAGGGGGCGATTAGGGCAGCCCCAGCATTTT.

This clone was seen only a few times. Here the CDR3 reads CASSPIGAGSNEQYF. The CDR3 coding sequence is TGTGCCAGCAGCCCTATAGGGGCGGGATCTAACGAGCAGTACTTC. The chain recombines TRBV11-2 with TRBJ2-7; weak D call: TRBD2 (6 bases). CDR3 length: 15 residues. Germline V lookup: CDR1 SGHAT, CDR2 FQNNGV. Trimming pared 5 bases from V and 5 bases from J, leaving 19 bases between.

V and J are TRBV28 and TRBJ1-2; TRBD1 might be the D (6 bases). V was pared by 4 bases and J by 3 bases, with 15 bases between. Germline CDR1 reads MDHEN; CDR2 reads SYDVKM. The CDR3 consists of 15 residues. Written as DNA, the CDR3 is TGTGCCAGCAGTTCCCCACAGGGACGATACTATGGCTACACCTTC. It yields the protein CASSSPQGRYYGYTF.

This CDR3 reads CASSPRDRDNSPLHF. CDR3 in DNA: TGTGCCAGCAGTCCTAGGGACAGGGATAATTCACCCCTCCACTTT. The chain has TRBV7-9 and TRBJ1-6; 9 bases map to TRBD1. This CDR3 has 15 amino acids. Germline V CDR1 and CDR2: SEHNR, FQNEAQ (reference sequence). V lost 6 bases, J lost 5 bases, and 5 bases stayed unmatched.

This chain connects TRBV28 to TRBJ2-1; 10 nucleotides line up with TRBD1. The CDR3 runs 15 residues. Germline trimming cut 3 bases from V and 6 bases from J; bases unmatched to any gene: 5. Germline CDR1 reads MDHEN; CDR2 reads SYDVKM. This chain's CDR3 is CASSFRDRGSNEQFF. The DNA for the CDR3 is TGTGCCAGCAGTTTCCGGGACAGGGGTAGCAATGAGCAGTTCTTC.